The subject of this entry is one T cell receptor (beta chain). Trimming shortened V by 3 bases and J by 10 bases, and 16 bases separated the two germline ends. The germline CDR1 and CDR2 sequences are MDHEN and SYDVKM. This CDR3 is 14 amino acids long. Repertoires were generated with immunoSEQ multiplex PCR, while TCRdb's copy carries only in-frame clones and drops some. The data hold 160,000 or so clones, with roughly nine tenths observed a single time. This entry comes from a study of blood T cell repertoires in COVID-19. The chain has TRBV28 and TRBJ2-1; D perhaps matches TRBD1 (6 bases). Sequencing was performed on peripheral blood. The clonotype comes from a woman in her thirties or forties with acute or convalescent COVID-19. The CDR3 region has the DNA TGTGCCAGCAGTTTCCTTGACAGGACCACCGAGCAGTTCTTC. This gives the protein CASSFLDRTTEQFF.